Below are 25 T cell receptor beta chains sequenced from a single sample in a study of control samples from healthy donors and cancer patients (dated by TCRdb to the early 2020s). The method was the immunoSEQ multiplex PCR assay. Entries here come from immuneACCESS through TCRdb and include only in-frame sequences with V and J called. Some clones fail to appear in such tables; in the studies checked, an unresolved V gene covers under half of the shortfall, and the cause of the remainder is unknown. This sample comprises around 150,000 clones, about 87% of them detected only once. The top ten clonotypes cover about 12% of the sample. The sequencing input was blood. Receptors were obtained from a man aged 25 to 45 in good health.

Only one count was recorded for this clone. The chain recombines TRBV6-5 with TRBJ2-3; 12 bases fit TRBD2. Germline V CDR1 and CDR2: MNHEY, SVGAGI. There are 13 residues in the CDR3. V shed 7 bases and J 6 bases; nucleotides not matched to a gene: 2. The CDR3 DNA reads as TGTGCCAGCAACCTAGCGGGAGGGGATACGCAGTATTTT. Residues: CASNLAGGDTQYF.

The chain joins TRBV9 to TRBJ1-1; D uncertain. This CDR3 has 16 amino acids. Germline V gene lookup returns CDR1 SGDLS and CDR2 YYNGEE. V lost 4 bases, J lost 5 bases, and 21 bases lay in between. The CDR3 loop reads CASSLHSARKETEAFF. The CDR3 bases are TGTGCCAGCAGCTTACACAGCGCGCGAAAGGAAACTGAAGCTTTCTTT. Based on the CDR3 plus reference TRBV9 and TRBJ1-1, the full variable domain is DSGVTQTPKHLITATGQRVTLRCSPRSGDLSVYWYQQSLDQGLQFLIQYYNGEERAKGNILERFSAQQFPDLHSELNLSSLELGDSALYFCASSLHSARKETEAFFGQGTRLTVV.

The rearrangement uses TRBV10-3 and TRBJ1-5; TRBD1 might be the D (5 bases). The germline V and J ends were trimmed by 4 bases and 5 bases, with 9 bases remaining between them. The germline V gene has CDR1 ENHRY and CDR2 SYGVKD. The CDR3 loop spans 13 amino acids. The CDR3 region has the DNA TGTGCCATCAGTGGGGGGATCGATCAGCCCCAGCATTTT. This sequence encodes CAISGGIDQPQHF.

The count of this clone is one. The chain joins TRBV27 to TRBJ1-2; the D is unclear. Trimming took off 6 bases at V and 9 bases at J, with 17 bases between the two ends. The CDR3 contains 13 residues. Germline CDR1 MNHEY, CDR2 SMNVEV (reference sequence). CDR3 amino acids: CASRARQLPRYTF. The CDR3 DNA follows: TGTGCCAGCAGGGCGCGTCAGCTTCCCCGCTACACCTTC.

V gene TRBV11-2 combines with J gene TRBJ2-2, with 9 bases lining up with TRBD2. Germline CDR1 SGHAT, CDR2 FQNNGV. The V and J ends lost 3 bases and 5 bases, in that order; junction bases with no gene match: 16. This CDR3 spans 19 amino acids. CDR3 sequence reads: CASSFKVSLAGLRTGELFF. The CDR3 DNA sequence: TGTGCCAGCAGCTTTAAGGTTTCACTAGCGGGCCTCAGGACCGGGGAGCTGTTTTTT.

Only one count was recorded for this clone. CDR3 coding DNA: TGTGCCAGCAGTGTAGGGGATGAGCAGTTCTTC. Translated: CASSVGDEQFF. The J gene is TRBJ2-1, the V gene TRBV6-4; D may be TRBD1 (5 bases). V lost 4 bases to trimming and J lost 8 bases, with 6 bases between them. This CDR3 has 11 residues. Germline V gene data show CDR1 as MRHNA and CDR2 as SNTAGT.

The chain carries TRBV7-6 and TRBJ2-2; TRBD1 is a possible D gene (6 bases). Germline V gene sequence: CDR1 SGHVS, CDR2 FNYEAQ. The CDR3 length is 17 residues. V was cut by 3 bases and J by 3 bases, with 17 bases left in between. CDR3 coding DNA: TGTGCCAGCAGCTTCGTGGGGGCCAGAAGGGACACCGGGGAGCTGTTTTTT. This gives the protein CASSFVGARRDTGELFF.

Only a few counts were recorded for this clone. The CDR3 DNA follows: TGCACCAGCACCCCAGAGGGAGAAGGGAGATTTAGTACCGGGGAGCTGTTTTTT. Its protein product is CTSTPEGEGRFSTGELFF. The gene calls are TRBV1 and TRBJ2-2; the table's D call TRBD2 went unverified against the DNA. TRBV1 is annotated as a pseudogene. This CDR3 is built from 18 residues.

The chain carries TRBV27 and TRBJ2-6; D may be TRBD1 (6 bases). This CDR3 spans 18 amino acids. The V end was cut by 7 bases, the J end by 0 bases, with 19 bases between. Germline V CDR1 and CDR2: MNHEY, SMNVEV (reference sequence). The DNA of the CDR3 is TGTGCCAGCACCAAAGCAGGGGTTACTACCTCTGGGGCCAACGTCCTGACTTTC. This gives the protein CASTKAGVTTSGANVLTF.

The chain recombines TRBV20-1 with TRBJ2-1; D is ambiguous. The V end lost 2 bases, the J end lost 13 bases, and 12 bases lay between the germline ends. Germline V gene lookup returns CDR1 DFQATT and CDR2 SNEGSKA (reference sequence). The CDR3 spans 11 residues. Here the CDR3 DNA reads TGCAGTGCTAGACTGAGTGGTGAACAGTTCTTC. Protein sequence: CSARLSGEQFF.

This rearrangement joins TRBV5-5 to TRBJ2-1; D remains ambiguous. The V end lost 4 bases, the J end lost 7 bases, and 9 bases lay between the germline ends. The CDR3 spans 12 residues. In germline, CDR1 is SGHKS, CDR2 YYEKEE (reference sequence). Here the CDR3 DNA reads TGTGCCAGCAGCCTAGGGCCGAATGAGCAGTTCTTC. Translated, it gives CASSLGPNEQFF. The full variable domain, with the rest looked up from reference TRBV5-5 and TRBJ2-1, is DAGVTQSPTHLIKTRGQQVTLRCSPISGHKSVSWYQQVLGQGPQFIFQYYEKEERGRGNFPDRFSARQFPNYSSELNVNALLLGDSALYLCASSLGPNEQFFGPGTRLTVL.

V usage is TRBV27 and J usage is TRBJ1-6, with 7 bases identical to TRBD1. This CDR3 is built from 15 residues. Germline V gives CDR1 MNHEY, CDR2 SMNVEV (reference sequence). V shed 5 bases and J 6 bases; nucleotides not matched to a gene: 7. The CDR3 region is CASSAYRDSNSPLHF. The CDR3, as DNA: TGTGCCAGCAGTGCCTACCGGGACAGTAATTCACCCCTCCACTTT.

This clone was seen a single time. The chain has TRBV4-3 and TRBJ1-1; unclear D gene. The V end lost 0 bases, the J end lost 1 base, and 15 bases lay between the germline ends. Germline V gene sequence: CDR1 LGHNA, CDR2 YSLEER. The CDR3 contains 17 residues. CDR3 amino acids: CASSQDGSPEKNTEAFF. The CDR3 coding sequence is TGCGCCAGCAGCCAAGATGGGTCCCCTGAGAAGAACACTGAAGCTTTCTTT.

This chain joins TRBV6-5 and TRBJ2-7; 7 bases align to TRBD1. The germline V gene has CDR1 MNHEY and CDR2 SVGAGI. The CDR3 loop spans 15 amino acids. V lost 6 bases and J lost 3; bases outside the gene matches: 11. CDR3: CASSPDHRGGYEQYF. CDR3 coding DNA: TGTGCCAGCAGCCCCGACCACAGGGGCGGCTACGAGCAGTACTTC.

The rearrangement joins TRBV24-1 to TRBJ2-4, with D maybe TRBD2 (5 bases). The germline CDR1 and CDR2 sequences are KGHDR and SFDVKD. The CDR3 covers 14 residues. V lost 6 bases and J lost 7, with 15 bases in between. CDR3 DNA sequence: TGTGCCACCAGTAAAAACGCTGGGGAGAACATTCAGTACTTC. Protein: CATSKNAGENIQYF.

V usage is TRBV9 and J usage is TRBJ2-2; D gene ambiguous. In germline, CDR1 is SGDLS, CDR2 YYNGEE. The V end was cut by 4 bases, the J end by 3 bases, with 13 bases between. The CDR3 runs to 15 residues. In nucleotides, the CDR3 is TGTGCCAGCAGCCCCCCCTATAAGGACACCGGGGAGCTGTTTTTT. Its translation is CASSPPYKDTGELFF.

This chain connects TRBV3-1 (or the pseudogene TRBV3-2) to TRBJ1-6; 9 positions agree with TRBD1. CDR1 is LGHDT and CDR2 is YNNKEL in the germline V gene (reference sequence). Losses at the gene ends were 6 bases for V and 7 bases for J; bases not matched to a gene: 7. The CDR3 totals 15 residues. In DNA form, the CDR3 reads TGTGCCAGCAGGGACAGGGGAATAGGAAATTCACCCCTCCACTTT. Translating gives CASRDRGIGNSPLHF.

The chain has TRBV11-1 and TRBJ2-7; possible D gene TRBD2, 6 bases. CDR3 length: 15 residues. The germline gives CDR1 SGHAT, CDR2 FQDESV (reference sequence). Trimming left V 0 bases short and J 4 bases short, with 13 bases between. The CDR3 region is CASSLAPGVMYEQYF. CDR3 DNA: TGTGCCAGCAGCTTAGCGCCGGGAGTAATGTACGAGCAGTACTTC.

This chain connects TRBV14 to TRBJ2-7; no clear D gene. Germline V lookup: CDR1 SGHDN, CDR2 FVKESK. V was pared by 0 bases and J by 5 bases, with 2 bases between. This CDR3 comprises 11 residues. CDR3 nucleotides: TGTGCCAGCAGCCAAGAAAACGAGCAGTACTTC. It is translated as CASSQENEQYF.

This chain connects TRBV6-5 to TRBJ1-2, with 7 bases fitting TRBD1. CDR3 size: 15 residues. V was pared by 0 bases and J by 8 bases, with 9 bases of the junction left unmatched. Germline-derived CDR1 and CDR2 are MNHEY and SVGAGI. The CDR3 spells CASSYSGGDMGGYTF. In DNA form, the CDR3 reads TGTGCCAGCAGTTACTCAGGGGGCGATATGGGCGGCTACACCTTC.

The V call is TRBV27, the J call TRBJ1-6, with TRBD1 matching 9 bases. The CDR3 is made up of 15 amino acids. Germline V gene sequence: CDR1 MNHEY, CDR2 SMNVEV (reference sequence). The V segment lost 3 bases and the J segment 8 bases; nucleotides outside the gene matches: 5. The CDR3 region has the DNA TGTGCCAGCAGTTTTCGGGGGACAGGGTATTCACCCCTCCACTTT. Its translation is CASSFRGTGYSPLHF.

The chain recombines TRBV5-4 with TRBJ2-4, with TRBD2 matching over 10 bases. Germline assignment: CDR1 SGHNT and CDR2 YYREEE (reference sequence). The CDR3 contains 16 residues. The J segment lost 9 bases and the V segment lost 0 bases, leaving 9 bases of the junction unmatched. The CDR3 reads CASSLGTSGKEGIQYF. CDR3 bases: TGTGCCAGCAGCTTGGGAACTAGCGGGAAAGAGGGCATTCAGTACTTC. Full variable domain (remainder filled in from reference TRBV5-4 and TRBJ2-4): ETGVTQSPTHLIKTRGQQVTLRCSSQSGHNTVSWYQQALGQGPQFIFQYYREEENGRGNFPPRFSGLQFPNYSSELNVNALELDDSALYLCASSLGTSGKEGIQYFGAGTRLSVL.

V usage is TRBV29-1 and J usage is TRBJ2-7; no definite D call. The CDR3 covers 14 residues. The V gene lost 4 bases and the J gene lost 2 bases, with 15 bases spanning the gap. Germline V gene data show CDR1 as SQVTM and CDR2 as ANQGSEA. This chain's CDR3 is CSVGLTYRTYEQYF. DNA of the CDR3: TGCAGCGTTGGCCTTACATACCGAACCTACGAGCAGTACTTC.

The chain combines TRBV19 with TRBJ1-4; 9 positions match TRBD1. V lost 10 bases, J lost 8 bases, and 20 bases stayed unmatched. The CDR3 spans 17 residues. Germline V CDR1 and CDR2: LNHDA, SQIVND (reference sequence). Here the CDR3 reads CATSLVGQGRLVEKLFF. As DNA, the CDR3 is TGTGCCACCAGTTTGGTGGGACAGGGCCGCCTCGTGGAAAAACTGTTTTTT.

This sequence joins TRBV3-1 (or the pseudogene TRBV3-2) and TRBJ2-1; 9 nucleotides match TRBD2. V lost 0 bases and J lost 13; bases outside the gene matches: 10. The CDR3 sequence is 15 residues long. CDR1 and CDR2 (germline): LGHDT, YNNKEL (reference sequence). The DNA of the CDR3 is TGTGCCAGCAGCCAAGATTGGAAACTAGCGGGTTATCAGTTCTTC. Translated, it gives CASSQDWKLAGYQFF.